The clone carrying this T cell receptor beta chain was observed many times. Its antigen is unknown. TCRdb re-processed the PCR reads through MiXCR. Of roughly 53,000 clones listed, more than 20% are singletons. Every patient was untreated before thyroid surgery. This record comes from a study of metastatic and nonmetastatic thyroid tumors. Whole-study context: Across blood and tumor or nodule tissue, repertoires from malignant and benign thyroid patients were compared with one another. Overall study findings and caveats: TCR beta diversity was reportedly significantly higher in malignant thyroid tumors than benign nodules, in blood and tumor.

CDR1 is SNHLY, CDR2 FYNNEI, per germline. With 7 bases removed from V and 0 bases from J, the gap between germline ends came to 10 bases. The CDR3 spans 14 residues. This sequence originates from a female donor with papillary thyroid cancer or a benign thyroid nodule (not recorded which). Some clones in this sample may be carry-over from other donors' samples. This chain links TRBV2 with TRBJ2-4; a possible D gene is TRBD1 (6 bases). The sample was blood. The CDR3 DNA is TGTGCCAGCACTCCACAGGGAGCCAAAAACATTCAGTACTTC. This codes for CASTPQGAKNIQYF.